These 21 T cell receptor beta chains came from one sample sequenced in a study of vaccination effects on CD4 cells after COVID-19 (dated 2022 in TCRdb). After more than nine days of culture, CD4+ T cells were isolated with the EasySep CD4+ T cell isolation kit. Library creation used the immunoSEQ multiplex PCR assay. As stored in TCRdb, this immuneACCESS dataset retains in-frame rearrangements with V and J assigned. A fraction of the clones does not appear; measured against another copy, unresolved V genes explain less than half of the discrepancy, and the remainder lacks a known reason. For this sample the table gives over 65,000 clones, of which approximately 71% were detected only once. Of the sample, over 2% falls within the top ten clones. Their antigen targets remain unknown. The specimen was CD4+ T cells from PBMCs cultured without peptide, collected before COVID-19 vaccination. The receptors were sampled from a human donor who received a COVID-19 vaccine.

CDR3 sequence (DNA): TGTGCCAGTAGTATCAAGGTGGGTTCCTACAATGAGCAGTTCTTC. Its protein is CASSIKVGSYNEQFF. The chain has TRBV19 and TRBJ2-1; D is undetermined. V was cut by 3 bases and J by 1 base, with 10 bases left in between. Germline-derived CDR1 and CDR2 are LNHDA and SQIVND (reference sequence). The CDR3 loop spans 15 amino acids.

J is TRBJ1-6 and V is TRBV27; no reliable D call. Germline CDR1 and CDR2: MNHEY and SMNVEV (reference sequence). The CDR3 sequence is 15 residues long. With 6 bases removed from V and 5 bases from J, the gap between germline ends came to 14 bases. The CDR3: CASRDTARNNSPLHF. The CDR3, as DNA: TGTGCCAGCAGAGACACCGCCAGAAATAATTCACCCCTCCACTTT.

The chain recombines TRBV27 with TRBJ2-3, with a tentative D call TRBD2 (6 bases). V shed 5 bases and J shed 1 base, with 13 bases lying between them. Germline V gives CDR1 MNHEY, CDR2 SMNVEV (reference sequence). This CDR3 comprises 15 residues. The CDR3, as DNA: TGTGCCAGCAGTGACCGGGGGACGGGCACAGATACGCAGTATTTT. Translating gives CASSDRGTGTDTQYF.

This rearrangement joins TRBV15 to TRBJ1-2; no definite D call. The ends were cut back, 0 bases at V and 1 base at J, with 6 bases in the middle. Germline loops: CDR1 LNHNV, CDR2 YYDKDF (reference sequence). The CDR3 totals 14 residues. The CDR3 spells CATSRDTNNYGYTF. CDR3 DNA sequence: TGTGCCACCAGCAGAGACACAAATAACTATGGCTACACCTTC.

The chain uses TRBV2 and TRBJ2-7; D perhaps matches TRBD2 (6 bases). This CDR3 is 13 amino acids long. V lost 7 bases to trimming and J lost 6 bases, with 16 bases between them. Germline values: CDR1 SNHLY, CDR2 FYNNEI. CDR3 amino acids: CASIYGVEGEQYV. In nucleotides, the CDR3 is TGTGCCAGCATCTACGGGGTGGAGGGCGAGCAGTACGTC.

The chain couples TRBV28 to TRBJ2-5, with a weak D call TRBD2 (6 bases). The CDR3 totals 14 residues. Trimming took off 6 bases at V and 3 bases at J, with 14 bases between the two ends. CDR1 and CDR2 (germline): MDHEN, SYDVKM. In DNA form, the CDR3 reads TGTGCCAGCAGAAACCATGGCGGGGAAGAGACCCAGTACTTC. Translated: CASRNHGGEETQYF.

The chain uses TRBV2 and TRBJ2-5; 7 bases align to TRBD2. Germline V gives CDR1 SNHLY, CDR2 FYNNEI. Trimming took 6 bases from V and 4 from J; bases not matched to a gene: 11. The CDR3 is 15 residues long. The CDR3 coding sequence is TGTGCCAGCAGGGCATTGGGCGGGGGAGGAGAGACCCAGTACTTC. As protein: CASRALGGGGETQYF.

The chain is built from TRBV19 and TRBJ2-7; the D gene could be TRBD1 or TRBD2 (5 bases each). Between the trimmed V and J ends, which lost 3 bases and 3 bases, there was a span of 15 bases. CDR1 is LNHDA and CDR2 is SQIVND in the germline V gene (reference sequence). This CDR3 region has 15 residues. The chain's CDR3 is CASSISAGGYYEQYV. The CDR3 DNA follows: TGTGCCAGTAGTATTAGTGCTGGGGGATACTACGAGCAGTACGTC.

This clone was counted once. This chain uses TRBV10-3 with TRBJ2-7; a weak D match, TRBD2 (5 bases). Looked up from germline, CDR1 is ENHRY and CDR2 is SYGVKD. Between the trimmed V and J ends, which lost 5 bases and 0 bases, there was a span of 14 bases. The CDR3 covers 15 residues. CDR3 DNA: TGTGCCATCAGTCGAGGCGGGCCCAGCTCCTACGAGCAGTACGTC. This gives the protein CAISRGGPSSYEQYV.

This clone was detected only once. CDR3 residues: CASKRWGRTEQYV. For the CDR3, the DNA is TGTGCCAGCAAGCGTTGGGGTAGGACCGAGCAGTACGTC. This rearrangement joins TRBV6-5 to TRBJ2-7; D ambiguous. CDR3 length: 13 amino acids. Germline lookup yields CDR1 MNHEY and CDR2 SVGAGI. V lost 7 bases and J lost 6, with 16 bases in between.

The chain carries TRBV10-1 and TRBJ2-5; D is unresolved. V was cut by 3 bases and J by 5 bases, with 7 bases left in between. The CDR3 contains 12 residues. Germline V gene sequence: CDR1 WNHNN, CDR2 SYGVQD (reference sequence). The CDR3 bases are TGCGCCAGCAGTGATGCGTTGGAGACCCAGTACTTC. Amino acid sequence: CASSDALETQYF.

The rearrangement uses TRBV7-9 and TRBJ1-2; no firm D call. This CDR3 is built from 11 residues. V lost 8 bases, J lost 9 bases, and 13 bases lay in between. The germline gives CDR1 SEHNR, CDR2 FQNEAQ (reference sequence). The CDR3 loop reads CASDQLYSYTF. Here the CDR3 DNA reads TGTGCCAGCGACCAGCTATATAGCTACACCTTC. Supplemented by reference TRBV7-9 and TRBJ1-2, the full variable domain reads DTGVSQNPRHKITKRGQNVTFRCDPISEHNRLYWYRQTLGQGPEFLTYFQNEAQLEKSRLLSDRFSAERPKGSFSTLEIQRTEQGDSAMYLCASDQLYSYTFGSGTRLTVV.

The chain links TRBV19 to TRBJ2-5; 9 nucleotides agree with TRBD2. Germline CDR1 and CDR2: LNHDA and SQIVND (reference sequence). The CDR3 has 16 residues. J was trimmed by 1 base and V by 3 bases; bases with no gene match: 6. In DNA, the CDR3 is TGTGCCAGTAGTATTCACGGCGGGGGGGGCCAAGAGACCCAGTACTTC. This translates into CASSIHGGGGQETQYF.

The rearrangement uses TRBV11-2 and TRBJ2-1; no firm D call. Germline V gene data show CDR1 as SGHAT and CDR2 as FQNNGV. V gave up 1 base and J gave up 0 bases, with 7 bases separating them. The CDR3 totals 15 residues. CDR3 sequence (DNA): TGTGCCAGCAGCTTAGGGGGTTCCTCCTACAATGAGCAGTTCTTC. Its translation: CASSLGGSSYNEQFF.

This chain joins TRBV5-1 and TRBJ1-2; D remains ambiguous. Trimming took 2 bases from V and 1 from J, leaving 9 bases between them. CDR3 length: 14 amino acids. The germline gives CDR1 SGHRS, CDR2 YFSETQ. In nucleotides, the CDR3 is TGCGCCAGCAGCTTTACGGTTTATAACTATGGCTACACCTTC. Translation gives CASSFTVYNYGYTF.

The rearrangement uses TRBV7-2 and TRBJ2-7; 11 bases are a match to TRBD1. The CDR3 length is 15 residues. With 3 bases clipped from V and 3 bases from J, the junction kept 4 bases outside the gene matches. Germline assignment: CDR1 SGHTA and CDR2 FQGNSA. CDR3 DNA: TGTGCCAGCAGCTTCGCCGGGACAGGGGGCTACGAGCAGTACGTC. It yields the protein CASSFAGTGGYEQYV.

The chain links TRBV5-1 to TRBJ2-1; 7 positions agree with TRBD1. The germline V gene encodes CDR1 SGHRS and CDR2 YFSETQ. This CDR3 spans 15 amino acids. The J segment lost 10 bases and the V segment lost 0 bases, leaving 10 bases of the junction unmatched. The CDR3 DNA reads TGCGCCAGCAGCTTGGTTATGGGACAGTATCGCGAGCAGTTCTTC. Protein product: CASSLVMGQYREQFF. Full variable domain (rest looked up from reference TRBV5-1 and TRBJ2-1): KAGVTQTPRYLIKTRGQQVTLSCSPISGHRSVSWYQQTPGQGLQFLFEYFSETQRNKGNFPGRFSGRQFSNSRSEMNVSTLELGDSALYLCASSLVMGQYREQFFGPGTRLTVL.

The rearrangement links TRBV11-1 to TRBJ2-6; D is perhaps TRBD1 (6 bases). Germline CDR1 SGHAT, CDR2 FQDESV (reference sequence). CDR3 length: 16 residues. The V end lost 6 bases, the J end lost 0 bases, and 12 bases lay between the germline ends. The CDR3 region is CASSGGHHSGANVLTF. DNA for the CDR3: TGTGCCAGCAGTGGGGGACACCACTCTGGGGCCAACGTCCTGACTTTC.

The V call is TRBV18, the J call TRBJ1-1; TRBD1 agrees at 8 bases. This CDR3 has 14 amino acids. Trimming removed 2 bases from V and 8 bases from J; junction bases left unmatched: 7. Germline V gene lookup returns CDR1 KGHSH and CDR2 LQKENI. In DNA, the CDR3 is TGTGCCAGCTCACCATCGACAGGGGTTTTCGAAGCTTTCTTT. It specifies CASSPSTGVFEAFF.

This CDR3 reads CASSLNQNQETQYF. CDR3 sequence (DNA): TGTGCCAGCAGCTTGAATCAGAACCAAGAGACCCAGTACTTC. This sequence joins TRBV5-5 and TRBJ2-5; D unresolved. The CDR3 sequence is 14 residues long. Germline CDR1 and CDR2: SGHKS and YYEKEE (reference sequence). Between the trimmed V and J ends, which lost 1 base and 0 bases, there was a span of 7 bases. The whole variable domain, filled in from reference TRBV5-5 and TRBJ2-5, reads DAGVTQSPTHLIKTRGQQVTLRCSPISGHKSVSWYQQVLGQGPQFIFQYYEKEERGRGNFPDRFSARQFPNYSSELNVNALLLGDSALYLCASSLNQNQETQYFGPGTRLLVL.

This chain links TRBV7-2 with TRBJ1-6, with D possibly being TRBD1 (6 bases). V was clipped by 5 bases and J by 10 bases, with 15 bases between them. The CDR3 spans 14 residues. Germline loops: CDR1 SGHTA, CDR2 FQGNSA. The CDR3 sequence is CASSPQGGGSPLHF. In DNA, the CDR3 is TGTGCCAGCAGCCCACAGGGCGGTGGGTCACCCCTCCACTTT.